The 3 T cell receptor beta chains below come from one sample, sequenced in a study of patients and donors after allogeneic stem cell transplantation. TCRdb passed the RT-PCR reads through MiXCR, listing each CDR3 protein once. This table holds roughly 250,000 distinct CDR3 sequences, roughly 13% found once. The sequenced sample was blood, either unsorted or a sorted T cell fraction (not recorded which). All receptors derive from a human donor who was either an allogeneic HSCT recipient or a stem cell or donor lymphocyte infusion donor (not recorded which). It is not recorded whose cells these are; they may come from a transplant donor.

This clonotype has more than one count but fewer than ten. V is TRBV2 and J is TRBJ1-5; TRBD1 might be the D (6 bases). V was shortened by 10 bases and J by 2 bases, with 15 bases between the two germline ends. Germline CDR1 is SNHLY and CDR2 is FYNNEI. The CDR3 spans 14 residues. The CDR3 spells CATRGGWGNQPQHF. In DNA form, the CDR3 reads TGTGCCACAAGGGGGGGCTGGGGCAATCAGCCCCAGCATTTT.

The chain employs TRBV7-8 and TRBJ2-7, with 9 bases that match TRBD2. CDR3 size: 15 residues. CDR1 and CDR2 from the germline V gene are SGHVS and FQNEAQ. V dropped 6 bases and J dropped 1; count of bases not matched to a gene: 7. The DNA for the CDR3 is TGTGCCAGCAGTTCCCTAGCGGGGTTTTCCTACGAGCAGTACTTC. This gives the protein CASSSLAGFSYEQYF.

This clonotype showed up just a few times. V gene TRBV20-1 combines with J gene TRBJ2-3, with 14 bases identical to TRBD2. Germline V gene sequence: CDR1 DFQATT, CDR2 SNEGSKA (reference sequence). CDR3 size: 16 residues. The trim removed 6 bases at V and 4 bases at J, leaving 9 bases unmatched. CDR3 region: CSAPRGLAGVSDTQYF. DNA of the CDR3: TGCAGTGCCCCCCGGGGACTAGCGGGAGTTTCAGATACGCAGTATTTT.